This TCR beta chain comes out of a study of T cells in Graves' hyperthyroidism and ophthalmopathy. V lost 5 bases and J lost 8, with 18 bases in between. Germline loops: CDR1 SGHNT, CDR2 YENEEA. This CDR3 comprises 15 residues. In this sample, this clonotype turned up many times. Ophthalmopathy in the patients scored at least 3 on Clinical Activity Score and at least 4 on NOSPECS grade, lasting under 3 months. Amplification yielded TCR beta CDR3 regions, with RNA transcripts as the source. The HTBI primer set served for first-round RT-PCR of the TCR CDR3. TCRdb ran MiXCR on the multiplex PCR reads and lists one entry per CDR3 protein. The profile shows 250,000 to 300,000 distinct CDR3 sequences, about 19% of them singletons.

This clonotype was obtained from a man aged 45 to 65 with Graves' ophthalmopathy. The sample taken for sequencing was blood. J is TRBJ1-4 and V is TRBV11-3, with a weak D call TRBD1 (5 bases). The CDR3 sequence is CASSRRRGRGEKLFF. The DNA of the CDR3 is TGTGCCAGCAGCCGAAGAAGGGGTCGCGGGGAAAAACTGTTTTTT.